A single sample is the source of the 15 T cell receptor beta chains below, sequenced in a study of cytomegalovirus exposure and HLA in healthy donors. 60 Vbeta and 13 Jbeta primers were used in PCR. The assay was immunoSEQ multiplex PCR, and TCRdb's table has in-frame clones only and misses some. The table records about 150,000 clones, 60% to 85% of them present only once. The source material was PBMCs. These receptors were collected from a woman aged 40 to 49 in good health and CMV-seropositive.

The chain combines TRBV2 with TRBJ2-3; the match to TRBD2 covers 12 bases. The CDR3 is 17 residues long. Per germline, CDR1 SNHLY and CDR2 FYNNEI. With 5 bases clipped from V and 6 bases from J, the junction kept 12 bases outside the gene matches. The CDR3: CASSRRASGGAGDTQYF. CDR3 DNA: TGTGCCAGCAGTCGCCGCGCTAGCGGGGGGGCGGGTGATACGCAGTATTTT. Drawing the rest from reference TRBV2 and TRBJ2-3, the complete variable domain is EPEVTQTPSHQVTQMGQEVILRCVPISNHLYFYWYRQILGQKVEFLVSFYNNEISEKSEIFDDQFSVERPDGSNFTLKIRSTKLEDSAMYFCASSRRASGGAGDTQYFGPGTRLTVL.

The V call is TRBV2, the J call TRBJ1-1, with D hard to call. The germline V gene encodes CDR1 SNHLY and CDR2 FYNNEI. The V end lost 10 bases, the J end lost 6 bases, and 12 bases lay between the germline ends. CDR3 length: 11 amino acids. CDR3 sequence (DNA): TGTGCCACTTCGAGGGTGCCTGAAGCTTTCTTT. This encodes CATSRVPEAFF.

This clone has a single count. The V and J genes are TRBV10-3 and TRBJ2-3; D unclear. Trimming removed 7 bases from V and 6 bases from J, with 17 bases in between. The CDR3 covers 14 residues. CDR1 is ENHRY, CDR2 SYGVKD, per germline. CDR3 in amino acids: CAITDPIIGDTQYF. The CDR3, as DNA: TGTGCCATCACAGACCCCATCATCGGGGATACGCAGTATTTT.

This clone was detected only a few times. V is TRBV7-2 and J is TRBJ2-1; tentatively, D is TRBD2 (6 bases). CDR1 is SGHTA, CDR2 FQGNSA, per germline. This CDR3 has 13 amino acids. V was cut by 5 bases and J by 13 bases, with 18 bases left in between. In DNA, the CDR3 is TGTGCCAGCAGCCCACACCCGGGACTTAGTCAGTTCTTC. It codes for CASSPHPGLSQFF.

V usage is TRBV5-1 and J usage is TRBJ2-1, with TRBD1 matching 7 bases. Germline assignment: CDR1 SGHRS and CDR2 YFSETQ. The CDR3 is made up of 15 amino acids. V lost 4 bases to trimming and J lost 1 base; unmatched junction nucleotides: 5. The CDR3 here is CASSPQGESYNEQFF. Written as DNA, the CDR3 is TGCGCCAGCAGCCCTCAGGGGGAATCCTACAATGAGCAGTTCTTC.

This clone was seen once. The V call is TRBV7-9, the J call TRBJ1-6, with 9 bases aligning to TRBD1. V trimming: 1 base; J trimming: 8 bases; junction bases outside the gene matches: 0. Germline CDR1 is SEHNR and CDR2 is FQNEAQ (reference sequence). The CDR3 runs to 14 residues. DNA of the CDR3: TGTGCCAGCAGCTTAGGACAGGGGGATTCACCCCTCCACTTT. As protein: CASSLGQGDSPLHF. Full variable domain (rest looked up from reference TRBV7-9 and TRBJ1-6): DTGVSQNPRHKITKRGQNVTFRCDPISEHNRLYWYRQTLGQGPEFLTYFQNEAQLEKSRLLSDRFSAERPKGSFSTLEIQRTEQGDSAMYLCASSLGQGDSPLHFGNGTRLTVT.

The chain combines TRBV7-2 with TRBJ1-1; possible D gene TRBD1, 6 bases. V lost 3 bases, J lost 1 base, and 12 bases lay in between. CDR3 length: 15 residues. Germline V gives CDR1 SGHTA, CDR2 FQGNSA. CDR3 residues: CASSLKTGRNTEAFF. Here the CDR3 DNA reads TGTGCCAGCAGCTTGAAGACAGGAAGGAACACTGAAGCTTTCTTT.

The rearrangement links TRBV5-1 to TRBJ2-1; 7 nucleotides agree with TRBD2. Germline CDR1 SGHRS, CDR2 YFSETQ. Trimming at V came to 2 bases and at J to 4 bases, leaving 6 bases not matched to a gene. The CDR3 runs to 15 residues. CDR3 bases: TGCGCCAGCAGCTTCCCCGGGGGGAGTTACAATGAGCAGTTCTTC. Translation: CASSFPGGSYNEQFF.

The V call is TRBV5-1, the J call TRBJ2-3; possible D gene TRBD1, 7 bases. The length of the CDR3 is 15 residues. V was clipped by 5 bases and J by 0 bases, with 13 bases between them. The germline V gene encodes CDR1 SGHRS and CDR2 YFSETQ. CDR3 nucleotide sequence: TGCGCCAGCAGGGCCAGGGGGGAGAGCACAGATACGCAGTATTTT. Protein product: CASRARGESTDTQYF.

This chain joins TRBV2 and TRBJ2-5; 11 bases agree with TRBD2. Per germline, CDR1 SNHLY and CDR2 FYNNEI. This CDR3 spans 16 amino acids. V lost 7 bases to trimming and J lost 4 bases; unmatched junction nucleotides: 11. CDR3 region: CASTRDLAGGPETQYF. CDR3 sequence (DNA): TGTGCCAGCACCAGGGATTTAGCGGGGGGGCCAGAGACCCAGTACTTC.

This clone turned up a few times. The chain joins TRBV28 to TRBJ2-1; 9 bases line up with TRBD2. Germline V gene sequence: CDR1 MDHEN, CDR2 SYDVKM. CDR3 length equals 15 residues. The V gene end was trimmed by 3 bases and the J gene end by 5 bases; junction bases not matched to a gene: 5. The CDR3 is CASSFLAGINNEQFF. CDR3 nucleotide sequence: TGTGCCAGCAGTTTTCTAGCGGGGATAAACAATGAGCAGTTCTTC.

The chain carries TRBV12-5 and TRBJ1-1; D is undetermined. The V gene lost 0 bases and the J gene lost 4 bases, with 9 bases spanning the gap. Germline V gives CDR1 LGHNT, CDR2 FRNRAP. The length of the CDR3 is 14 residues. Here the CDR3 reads CASGLVRGGTEAFF. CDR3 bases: TGTGCTAGTGGTTTGGTACGGGGTGGCACTGAAGCTTTCTTT.

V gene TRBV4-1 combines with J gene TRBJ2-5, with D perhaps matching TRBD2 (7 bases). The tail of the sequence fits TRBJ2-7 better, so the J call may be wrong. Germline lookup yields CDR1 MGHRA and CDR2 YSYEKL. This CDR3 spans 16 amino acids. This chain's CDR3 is CASSQEGGVPSGEQYF. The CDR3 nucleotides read TGCGCCAGCAGCCAAGAAGGGGGGGTGCCCTCGGGCGAGCAGTACTTC.

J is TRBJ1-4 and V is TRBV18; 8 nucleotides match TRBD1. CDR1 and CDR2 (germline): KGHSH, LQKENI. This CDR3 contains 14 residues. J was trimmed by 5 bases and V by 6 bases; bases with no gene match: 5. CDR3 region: CASSLQGGNEKLFF. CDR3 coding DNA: TGTGCCAGCTCCCTACAGGGGGGAAATGAAAAACTGTTTTTT.

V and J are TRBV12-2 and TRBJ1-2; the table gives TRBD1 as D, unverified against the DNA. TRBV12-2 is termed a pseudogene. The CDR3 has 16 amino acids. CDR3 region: CASRFARRQRLNGYTF. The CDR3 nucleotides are TGTGCAAGTCGCTTTGCAAGACGACAAAGATTAAATGGCTACACCTTC.